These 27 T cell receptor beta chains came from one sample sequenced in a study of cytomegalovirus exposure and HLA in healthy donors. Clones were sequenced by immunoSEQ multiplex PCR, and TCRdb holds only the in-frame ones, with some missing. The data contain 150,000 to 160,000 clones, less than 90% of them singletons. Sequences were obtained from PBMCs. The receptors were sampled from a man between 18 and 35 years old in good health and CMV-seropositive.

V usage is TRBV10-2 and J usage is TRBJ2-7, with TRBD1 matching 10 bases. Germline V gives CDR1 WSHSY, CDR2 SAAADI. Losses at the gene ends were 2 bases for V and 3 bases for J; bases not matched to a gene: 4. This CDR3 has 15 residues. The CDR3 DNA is TGCGCCAGCAGTGAGAGGGACAGGGGTGGCTACGAGCAGTACTTC. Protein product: CASSERDRGGYEQYF.

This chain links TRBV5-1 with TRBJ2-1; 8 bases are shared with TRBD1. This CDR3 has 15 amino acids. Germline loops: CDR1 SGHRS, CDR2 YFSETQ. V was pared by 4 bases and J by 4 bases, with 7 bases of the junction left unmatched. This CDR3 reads CASSGGTGPYNEQFF. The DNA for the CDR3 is TGCGCCAGCAGCGGAGGGACAGGTCCGTACAATGAGCAGTTCTTC.

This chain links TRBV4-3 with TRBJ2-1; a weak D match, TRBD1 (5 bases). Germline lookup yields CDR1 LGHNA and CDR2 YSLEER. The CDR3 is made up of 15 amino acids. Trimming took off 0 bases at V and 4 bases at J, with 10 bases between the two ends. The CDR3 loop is CASSQDRQKYNEQFF. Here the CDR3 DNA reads TGCGCCAGCAGCCAAGACAGACAGAAGTACAATGAGCAGTTCTTC.

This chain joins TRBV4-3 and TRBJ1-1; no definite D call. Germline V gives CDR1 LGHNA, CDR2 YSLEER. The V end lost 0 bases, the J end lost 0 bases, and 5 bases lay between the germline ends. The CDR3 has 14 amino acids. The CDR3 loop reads CASSQDSVNTEAFF. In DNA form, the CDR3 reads TGCGCCAGCAGCCAAGATTCAGTGAACACTGAAGCTTTCTTT.

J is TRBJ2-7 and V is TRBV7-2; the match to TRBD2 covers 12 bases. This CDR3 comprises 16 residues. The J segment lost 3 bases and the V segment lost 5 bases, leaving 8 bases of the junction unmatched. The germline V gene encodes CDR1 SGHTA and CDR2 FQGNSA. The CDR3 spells CASSQLTSGGIYEQYF. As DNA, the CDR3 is TGTGCCAGCAGCCAACTGACTAGCGGGGGCATCTACGAGCAGTACTTC.

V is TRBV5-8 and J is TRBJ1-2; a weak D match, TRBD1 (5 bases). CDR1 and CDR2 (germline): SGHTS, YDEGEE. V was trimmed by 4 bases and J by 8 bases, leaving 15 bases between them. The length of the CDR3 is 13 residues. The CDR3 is CASSDTGLRGYTF. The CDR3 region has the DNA TGTGCCAGCAGCGACACAGGATTGCGCGGCTACACCTTC. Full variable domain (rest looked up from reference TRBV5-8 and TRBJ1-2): EAGVTQSPTHLIKTRGQQATLRCSPISGHTSVYWYQQALGLGLQFLLWYDEGEERNRGNFPPRFSGRQFPNYSSELNVNALELEDSALYLCASSDTGLRGYTFGSGTRLTVV.

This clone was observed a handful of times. DNA of the CDR3: TGTGCCAGCAGCTTCGGGCTAGCAGGGACCCAGTACTTC. Its protein product is CASSFGLAGTQYF. V and J are TRBV7-7 and TRBJ2-5; the D gene is possibly TRBD2 (5 bases). The CDR3 has 13 amino acids. With 3 bases removed from V and 7 bases from J, the gap between germline ends came to 12 bases. Germline V gene lookup returns CDR1 SSHAT and CDR2 FNYEAQ (reference sequence).

CDR3 bases: TGTGCCAGCAGTGAAGAGGGAGCCACAGATACGCAGTATTTT. Its protein product is CASSEEGATDTQYF. The rearrangement joins TRBV2 to TRBJ2-3; a weak D match, TRBD2 (5 bases). Germline V CDR1 and CDR2: SNHLY, FYNNEI. The CDR3 length is 14 residues. Trimming pared 1 base from V and 2 bases from J, leaving 7 bases between.

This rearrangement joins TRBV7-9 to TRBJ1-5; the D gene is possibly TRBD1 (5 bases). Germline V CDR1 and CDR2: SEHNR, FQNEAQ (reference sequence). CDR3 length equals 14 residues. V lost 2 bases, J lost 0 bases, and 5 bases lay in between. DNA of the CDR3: TGTGCCAGCAGCTTACAGGGTAGCAATCAGCCCCAGCATTTT. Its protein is CASSLQGSNQPQHF.

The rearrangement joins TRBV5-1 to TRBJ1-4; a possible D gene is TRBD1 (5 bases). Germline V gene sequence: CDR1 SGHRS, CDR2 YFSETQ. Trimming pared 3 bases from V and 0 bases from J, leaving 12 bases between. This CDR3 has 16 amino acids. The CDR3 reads CASSWGDFATNEKLFF. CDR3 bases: TGCGCCAGCAGCTGGGGGGATTTTGCAACTAATGAAAAACTGTTTTTT.

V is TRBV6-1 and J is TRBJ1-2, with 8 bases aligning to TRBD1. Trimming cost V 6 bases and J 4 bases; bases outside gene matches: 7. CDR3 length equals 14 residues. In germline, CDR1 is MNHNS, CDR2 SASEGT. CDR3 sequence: CASSGGQVFYGYTF. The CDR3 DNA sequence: TGTGCCAGCAGCGGGGGACAGGTTTTCTATGGCTACACCTTC.

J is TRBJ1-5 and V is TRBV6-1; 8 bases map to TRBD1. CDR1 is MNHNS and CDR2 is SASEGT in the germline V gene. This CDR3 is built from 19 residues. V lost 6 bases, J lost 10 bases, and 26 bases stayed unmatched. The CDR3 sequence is CASSERGKETGAGISPQHF. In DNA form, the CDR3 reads TGTGCCAGCAGCGAACGAGGTAAAGAGACAGGGGCGGGAATCAGCCCCCAGCATTTT.

The DNA for the CDR3 is TGTGCCAGCAGCAAGTATGGGGAGAGCCTTTCTAACTATGGCTACACCTTC. Translated: CASSKYGESLSNYGYTF. The rearrangement links TRBV5-6 to TRBJ1-2; D ambiguous. Germline V gene data show CDR1 as SGHDT and CDR2 as YYEEEE. The V and J ends lost 4 bases and 0 bases respectively, with 19 bases between them. The CDR3 consists of 17 residues.

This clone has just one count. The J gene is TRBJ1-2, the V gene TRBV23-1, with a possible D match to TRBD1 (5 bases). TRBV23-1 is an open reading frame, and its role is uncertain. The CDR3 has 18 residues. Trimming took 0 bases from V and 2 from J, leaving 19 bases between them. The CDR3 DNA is TGCGCCAGCAGTCAATCGGGGAGGGGCCGCTTTGGAAACTATGGCTACACCTTC. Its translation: CASSQSGRGRFGNYGYTF.

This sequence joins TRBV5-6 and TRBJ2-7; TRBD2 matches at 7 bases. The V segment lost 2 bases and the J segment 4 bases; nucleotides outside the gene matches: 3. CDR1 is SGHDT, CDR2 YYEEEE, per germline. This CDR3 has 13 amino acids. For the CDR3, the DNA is TGTGCCAGCAGCTTCGAGCGGGAATACGAGCAGTACTTC. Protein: CASSFEREYEQYF.

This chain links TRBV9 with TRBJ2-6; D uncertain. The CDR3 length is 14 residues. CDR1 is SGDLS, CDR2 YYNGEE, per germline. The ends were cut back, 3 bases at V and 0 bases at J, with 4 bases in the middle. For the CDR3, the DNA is TGTGCCAGCAGCGCAGTCTCTGGGGCCAACGTCCTGACTTTC. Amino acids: CASSAVSGANVLTF.

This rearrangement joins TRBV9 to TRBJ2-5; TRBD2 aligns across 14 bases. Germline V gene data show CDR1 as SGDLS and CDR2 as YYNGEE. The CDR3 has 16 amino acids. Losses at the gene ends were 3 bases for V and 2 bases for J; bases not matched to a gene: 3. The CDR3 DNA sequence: TGTGCCAGCAGCGAGGGACTAGCGGGAGCGCAAGAGACCCAGTACTTC. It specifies CASSEGLAGAQETQYF.

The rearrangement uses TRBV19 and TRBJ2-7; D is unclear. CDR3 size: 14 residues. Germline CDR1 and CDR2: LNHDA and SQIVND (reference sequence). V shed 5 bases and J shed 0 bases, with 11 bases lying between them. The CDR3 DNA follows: TGTGCCAGTAGTCCCATCCTTAGCTCCTACGAGCAGTACTTC. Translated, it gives CASSPILSSYEQYF.

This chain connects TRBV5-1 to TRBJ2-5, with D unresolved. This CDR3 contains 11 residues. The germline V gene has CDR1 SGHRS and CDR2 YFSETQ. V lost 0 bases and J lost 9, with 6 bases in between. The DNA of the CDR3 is TGCGCCAGCAGCTTGGAAACTTCCCAGTACTTC. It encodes CASSLETSQYF.

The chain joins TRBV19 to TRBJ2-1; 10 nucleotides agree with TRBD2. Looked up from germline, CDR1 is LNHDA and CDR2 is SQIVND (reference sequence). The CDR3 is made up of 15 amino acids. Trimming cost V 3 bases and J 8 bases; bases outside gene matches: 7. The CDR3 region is CASSIQAGGRYEQFF. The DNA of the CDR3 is TGTGCCAGTAGTATCCAAGCGGGGGGGCGGTATGAGCAGTTCTTC.

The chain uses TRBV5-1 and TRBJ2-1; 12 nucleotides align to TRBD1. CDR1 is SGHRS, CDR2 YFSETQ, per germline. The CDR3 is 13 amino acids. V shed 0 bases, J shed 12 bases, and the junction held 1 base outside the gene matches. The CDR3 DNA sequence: TGCGCCAGCAGCTTGGAGGGACAGGGGGCGCAGTTCTTC. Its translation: CASSLEGQGAQFF.

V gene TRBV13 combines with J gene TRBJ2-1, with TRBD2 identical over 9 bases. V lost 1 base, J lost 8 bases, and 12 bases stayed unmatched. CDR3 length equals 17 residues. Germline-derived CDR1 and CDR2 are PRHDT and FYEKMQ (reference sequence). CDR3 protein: CASSLASSGKRSDEQFF. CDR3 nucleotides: TGTGCCAGCAGCTTAGCCTCTAGCGGGAAAAGGTCAGATGAGCAGTTCTTC.

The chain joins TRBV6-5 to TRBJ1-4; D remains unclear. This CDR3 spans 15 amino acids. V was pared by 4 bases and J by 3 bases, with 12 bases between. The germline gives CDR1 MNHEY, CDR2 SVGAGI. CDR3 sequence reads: CASSSPGIANEKLFF. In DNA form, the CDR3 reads TGTGCCAGCAGTTCCCCGGGGATAGCTAATGAAAAACTGTTTTTT.

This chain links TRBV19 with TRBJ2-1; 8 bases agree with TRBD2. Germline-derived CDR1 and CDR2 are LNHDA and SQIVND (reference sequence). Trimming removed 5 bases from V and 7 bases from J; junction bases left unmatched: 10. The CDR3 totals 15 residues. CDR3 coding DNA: TGTGCCAGTAGTGCTCCGGGACTAGTCTCTAATGAGCAGTTCTTC. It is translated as CASSAPGLVSNEQFF.

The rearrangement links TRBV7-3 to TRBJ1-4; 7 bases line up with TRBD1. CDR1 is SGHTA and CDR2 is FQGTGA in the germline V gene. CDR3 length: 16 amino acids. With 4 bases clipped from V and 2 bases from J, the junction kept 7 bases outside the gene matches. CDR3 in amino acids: CASSSHQDRTNEKLFF. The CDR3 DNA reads TGTGCCAGCAGCTCCCATCAGGACAGGACTAATGAAAAACTGTTTTTT.

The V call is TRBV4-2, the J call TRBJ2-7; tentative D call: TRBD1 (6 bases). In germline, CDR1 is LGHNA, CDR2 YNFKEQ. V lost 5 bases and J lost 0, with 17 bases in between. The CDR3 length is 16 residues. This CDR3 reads CASSRGIIPSSYEQYF. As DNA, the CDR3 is TGTGCCAGCAGCAGGGGGATAATCCCTAGCTCCTACGAGCAGTACTTC.

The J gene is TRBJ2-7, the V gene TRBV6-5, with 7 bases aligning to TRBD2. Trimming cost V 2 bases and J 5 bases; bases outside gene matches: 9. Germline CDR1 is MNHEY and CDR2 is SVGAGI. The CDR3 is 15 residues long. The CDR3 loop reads CASSYVGGRGNEQYF. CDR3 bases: TGTGCCAGCAGTTACGTTGGCGGGAGAGGGAACGAGCAGTACTTC.